These T cell receptor delta chains were read from a single sample in a study of Vδ1+ human thymocytes. TCRdb called clones from the multiplex PCR reads again using CATT. The profile covers more than 50,000 delta-chain clones, with roughly 15% appearing a single time and under 0.5% taken by the ten largest. Material: Vdelta1+ gamma-delta thymocytes from the thymus. All receptors derive from a girl in the first two years of life who had congenital heart surgery. Both conserved end residues are part of each CDR3. Fields, in order: clone size, J gene, D gene, V gene, CDR3 protein, CDR3 DNA. The D gene is left open where the match is weak. Size tells how often a clone was seen (once, few, many) or the class of an expanded clone, and some rows leave it out.

NA TRDJ1 TRDD2 TRDV2 CACDTPAFLGGENCRGDKLIF TGTGCCTGTGACACCCCGGCCTTCCTAGGAGGTGAGAATTGCCGGGGCGATAAACTCATCTTT
few TRDJ1 TRDD3 TRDV1 CALSSSTGANKLIF TGTGCTCTATCCTCCTCCACTGGGGCTAATAAACTCATCTTT
NA TRDJ1 NA TRDV1 CALGESYPSATVNTDKLIF TGTGCTCTTGGGGAATCCTACCCTTCCGCCACGGTGAACACCGATAAACTCATCTTT
NA TRDJ1 TRDD3 TRDV1 CALGELPPLGDTRSHTDKLIF TGTGCTCTTGGGGAACTACCCCCTTTGGGGGATACGCGTTCCCACACCGATAAACTCATCTTT
NA TRDJ1 TRDD3 TRDV1 CALGLPKVLGDTRTDKLIF TGTGCTCTTGGCCTTCCGAAAGTACTGGGGGATACGAGGACCGATAAACTCATCTTT
NA TRDJ1 NA TRDV1 CALGELSYNHNDPVNTDKLIF TGTGCTCTTGGGGAACTATCCTACAACCACAACGACCCTGTTAACACCGATAAACTCATCTTT
NA TRDJ1 TRDD3 TRDV1 CALGDPPSSPDDTGGCGRLIF TGTGCTCTTGGGGACCCACCTTCCAGCCCGGATGATACTGGGGGCTGTGGGAGACTCATCTTT
NA TRDJ1 NA TRDV1 CALGDCTTRGKNYTDKLIF TGTGCTCTTGGGGACTGTACAACCCGGGGCAAAAACTACACCGATAAACTCATCTTT
NA TRDJ1 NA TRDV1 CALGELGQQEGILGPATHLWYTDKLIF NA
NA TRDJ1 TRDD3 TRDV1 CALGERAPPEYWGIRVYADKLIF TGTGCTCTTGGGGAAAGGGCGCCTCCCGAATACTGGGGGATACGCGTTTACGCCGATAAACTCATCTTT
NA TRDJ1 NA TRDV1 CALGEPYAYEKLPHYTDKLIF TGTGCTCTTGGGGAACCATACGCTTACGAGAAACTCCCACATTACACCGATAAACTCATCTTT
NA TRDJ1 TRDD3 TRDV1 CALRKPTLSDWGVDKLIF TGTGCTCTTAGAAAACCTACCCTCTCTGACTGGGGGGTCGATAAACTCATCTTT
few TRDJ1 NA TRDV1 CALGELSTKGEGYTDKLIF TGTGCTCTTGGGGAACTATCCACTAAGGGTGAGGGGTACACCGATAAACTCATCTTT
few TRDJ1 TRDD3 TRDV2 CACGSDYWGKYTDKLIF TGTGCCTGTGGCTCGGATTACTGGGGGAAGTACACCGATAAACTCATCTTT
few TRDJ1 NA TRDV1 CALGEHTYGPRTDKLIF TGTGCTCTTGGGGAACACACCTACGGACCGAGGACCGATAAACTCATCTTT
few TRDJ1 NA TRDV1 CALGERMVCYPGWGPSTGLYTDKLIF TGTGCTCTTGGGGAACGAATGGTCTGTTACCCGGGCTGGGGTCCCTCAACGGGCCTATACACCGATAAACTCATCTTT
NA TRDJ1 TRDD3 TRDV1 CALGELPGVLLGDTDKLIF TGTGCTCTTGGGGAACTGCCGGGTGTCTTACTGGGGGATACCGATAAACTCATCTTT
NA TRDJ1 NA TRDV2 CACVTGLLGMGPIRYTDKLIF TGTGCCTGTGTGACGGGGCTACTGGGAATGGGGCCCATCCGTTACACCGATAAACTCATCTTT
NA TRDJ1 TRDD3 TRDV1 CALGEPFRILGDSDKLIF TGTGCTCTTGGGGAACCTTTCCGAATACTGGGGGATTCCGATAAACTCATCTTT
few TRDJ1 TRDD2 TRDV1 CALGELAFLPSGAPKLIF TGTGCTCTTGGGGAACTCGCCTTCCTACCCTCTGGGGCTCCAAAACTCATCTTT
NA TRDJ1 NA TRDV1 CALGQTPRRTGFASDKLIF TGTGCTCTTGGGCAGACACCACGACGTACTGGGTTCGCGTCCGATAAACTCATCTTT
few TRDJ1 TRDD3 TRDV1 CALGEPSYDDEWGIRGPDKLIF TGTGCTCTTGGGGAACCCTCCTACGACGATGAGTGGGGGATACGCGGGCCCGATAAACTCATCTTT
NA TRDJ1 TRDD3 TRDV1 CALGEITPITSSVVGDTYTDKLIF TGTGCTCTTGGGGAAATTACCCCCATCACTTCTTCCGTGGTGGGGGATACTTACACCGATAAACTCATCTTT
NA TRDJ1 NA TRDV1 CALGVVRPTGCTGVLYTDKLIF TGTGCTCTTGGGGTCGTTCGTCCTACGGGGTGTACTGGGGTCTTGTACACCGATAAACTCATCTTT
few TRDJ1 TRDD3 TRDV1 CALGGRLKVGDKRDKLIF TGTGCTCTTGGGGGCCGACTCAAGGTGGGGGATAAGCGCGATAAACTCATCTTT
NA TRDJ1 TRDD3 TRDV1 CALGEQGPQALGARRTDKLIF TGTGCTCTTGGGGAACAGGGGCCTCAGGCGCTGGGGGCACGTCGCACCGATAAACTCATCTTT